These 5 T cell receptor beta chains share one sample of origin, sequenced in a study of blood T cells in healthy people across ages. For the second PCR, which ran for roughly 6 to 11 cycles, a sample-barcoded 5' primer and a J-beta primer mix were used. TCRdb independently ran MiXCR on the 5' RACE reads; one entry per CDR3 protein. Of hundreds of thousands of distinct CDR3 sequences in the sample, around 38% are singletons; the top ten hold about 32%. The sample comprised blood. The receptor set was obtained from a man older than 75 in good health.

J is TRBJ1-1 and V is TRBV5-1; 7 bases align to TRBD1. Germline V CDR1 and CDR2: SGHRS, YFSETQ. V lost 4 bases and J lost 9; bases outside the gene matches: 12. The CDR3 is made up of 14 amino acids. The chain's CDR3 is CASSLATGQGQAFF. DNA for the CDR3: TGCGCCAGCAGCCTCGCGACAGGGCAGGGGCAAGCTTTCTTT.

The rearrangement uses TRBV29-1 and TRBJ2-3, with TRBD1 identical over 9 bases. The CDR3 has 16 residues. Germline V gene lookup returns CDR1 SQVTM and CDR2 ANQGSEA. The V gene end was trimmed by 6 bases and the J gene end by 1 base; junction bases not matched to a gene: 11. As DNA, the CDR3 is TGCAGCGTAGGGACAGGGAATCTTCGAGGCACAGATACGCAGTATTTT. Its translation: CSVGTGNLRGTDTQYF.

The chain recombines TRBV7-8 with TRBJ1-5, with D perhaps TRBD1 (6 bases). From germline, CDR1 is SGHVS and CDR2 FQNEAQ. Trimming left V 0 bases short and J 3 bases short, with 21 bases between. This CDR3 is 19 amino acids long. The DNA for the CDR3 is TGTGCCAGCAGCTTAGCTCCAGGAGTTAGTGCAGGGGCCAATCAGCCCCAGCATTTT. Protein: CASSLAPGVSAGANQPQHF.

This chain joins TRBV20-1 and TRBJ2-3; 8 positions agree with TRBD2. This CDR3 has 16 residues. The V gene end was trimmed by 2 bases and the J gene end by 5 bases; junction bases not matched to a gene: 12. Germline V gene sequence: CDR1 DFQATT, CDR2 SNEGSKA (reference sequence). CDR3 bases: TGCAGTGCTAGACAAAGCGGGAGAGGTGATGGAGATACGCAGTATTTT. Its translation: CSARQSGRGDGDTQYF.

The chain joins TRBV6-5 to TRBJ2-1; D may correspond to TRBD1 or TRBD2 (6 bases each). V was shortened by 4 bases and J by 0 bases, with 10 bases between the two germline ends. In germline, CDR1 is MNHEY, CDR2 SVGAGI. The CDR3 sequence is 15 residues long. The CDR3 spells CASSSEGGSYNEQFF. The CDR3 nucleotides are TGTGCCAGCAGTTCTGAGGGGGGCTCCTACAATGAGCAGTTCTTC.